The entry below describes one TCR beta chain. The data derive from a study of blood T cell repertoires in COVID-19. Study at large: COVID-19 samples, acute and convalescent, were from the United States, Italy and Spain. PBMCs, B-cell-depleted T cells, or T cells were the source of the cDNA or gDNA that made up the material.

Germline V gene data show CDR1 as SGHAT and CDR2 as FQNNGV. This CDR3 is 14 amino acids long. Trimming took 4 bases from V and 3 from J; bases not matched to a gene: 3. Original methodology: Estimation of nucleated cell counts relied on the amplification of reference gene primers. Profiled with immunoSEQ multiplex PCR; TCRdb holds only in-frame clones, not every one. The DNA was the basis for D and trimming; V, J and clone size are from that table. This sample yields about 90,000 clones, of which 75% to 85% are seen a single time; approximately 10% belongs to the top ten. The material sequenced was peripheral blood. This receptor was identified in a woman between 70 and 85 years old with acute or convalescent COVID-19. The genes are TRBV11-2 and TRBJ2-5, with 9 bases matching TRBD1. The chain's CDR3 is CASSSGTGKETQYF. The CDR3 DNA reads TGTGCCAGCAGCTCCGGGACAGGGAAAGAGACCCAGTACTTC.